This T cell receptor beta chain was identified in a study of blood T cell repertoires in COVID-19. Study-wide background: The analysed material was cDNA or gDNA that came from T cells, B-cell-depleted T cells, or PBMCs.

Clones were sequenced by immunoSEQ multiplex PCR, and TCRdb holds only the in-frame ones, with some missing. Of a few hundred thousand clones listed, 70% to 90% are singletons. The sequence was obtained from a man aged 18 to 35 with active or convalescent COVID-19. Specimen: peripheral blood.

The DNA of the CDR3 is TGTGCCAGCAGCAACGAAAGGACAGGGGGCTGGGGTTCACCCCTCCACTTT. It encodes CASSNERTGGWGSPLHF. V is TRBV4-2 and J is TRBJ1-6; 11 bases agree with TRBD1. The CDR3 consists of 17 residues. From germline, CDR1 is LGHNA and CDR2 YNFKEQ. V lost 5 bases and J lost 9; bases outside the gene matches: 12.